The TCR beta chain described here comes from a study of control samples from healthy donors and cancer patients. Profiling relied on immunoSEQ multiplex PCR, and the TCRdb table lists in-frame clones only, not all of them. There are thousands of clones in the sample; roughly 91% occur only once, and 15% to 20% lies in the top ten. CDR1 and CDR2 (germline): LNHDA, SQIVND (reference sequence). This CDR3 comprises 11 residues. Between the trimmed V and J ends, which lost 5 bases and 6 bases, there was a span of 5 bases. The receptor was derived from a man aged 60-69 years with colorectal cancer. The J gene is TRBJ1-5, the V gene TRBV19; D is ambiguous. The source material was PBMCs. The CDR3 DNA reads TGTGCCAGTAGTGAGGGTCAGCCCCAGCATTTT. Protein product: CASSEGQPQHF.